The 9 T cell receptor beta chains below come from one sample, sequenced in a study of shared clonotypes between healthy human individuals (dated by TCRdb to the early 2020s). Receptors were amplified or captured by the immunoSEQ multiplex PCR assay. In TCRdb, the immuneACCESS table is reduced to in-frame sequences with V and J assigned. These tables do not hold every clone; where another copy was compared, an unresolved V gene accounts for under half, and the others remain unexplained. The sample profile shows a few million clones; 85% to 95% of them were found once. Clones ranked in the top ten supply around 0.38% of the sample. The specimen sequenced was naive CD4+ T cells from PBMCs. In the paper's terms, the cell subset or site label means: CD45RA+ positively selected. The receptors originated from a young man in good health. Some clones in this sample may be carry-over from other donors' samples.

Comment on this clone: The junction departs from germline at one end; a sequencing error may be responsible. The rearrangement uses TRBV2 and TRBJ2-7; D not certain. Germline CDR1 is SNHLY and CDR2 is FYNNEI. The CDR3 runs 13 residues. The CDR3 DNA reads as TGTGCCAGCAACCTGGGTCCCTCCTATGAGCAGTACTTC. This sequence encodes CASNLGPSYEQYF.

This clone was picked up a small number of times. The chain is built from TRBV28 and TRBJ2-4; D might be TRBD1 (6 bases). This CDR3 has 14 residues. The V gene lost 5 bases and the J gene lost 5 bases, with 13 bases spanning the gap. CDR1 MDHEN and CDR2 SYDVKM come from the germline V gene. The CDR3 reads CASSVRGFQNIQYF. The CDR3 coding sequence is TGTGCCAGCAGTGTCAGGGGTTTCCAAAACATTCAGTACTTC.

This rearrangement joins TRBV10-3 to TRBJ2-1; perhaps TRBD2 as D (5 bases). Germline CDR1 reads ENHRY; CDR2 reads SYGVKD. This CDR3 has 16 residues. Deletions cut 4 bases from V and 3 bases from J, with 16 bases between. CDR3 DNA sequence: TGTGCCATCAGTGGTCGTAGTCGGGAAAACTACAATGAGCAGTTCTTC. It is translated as CAISGRSRENYNEQFF.

In the case of this clone: Other DNA sequences from this sample encode an identical CDR3 as well. The rearrangement joins TRBV7-2 to TRBJ2-1, with TRBD2 matching over 7 bases. CDR3 size: 14 residues. Trimming took 1 base from V and 6 from J; bases not matched to a gene: 3. Germline V lookup: CDR1 SGHTA, CDR2 FQGNSA. In DNA form, the CDR3 reads TGTGCCAGCAGCTTAGGACTAGCACCCAATGAGCAGTTCTTC. Translated, it gives CASSLGLAPNEQFF.

CDR3 amino acids: CASSPSWDREQYF. CDR3 DNA: TGTGCCAGTAGTCCGTCGTGGGACAGGGAGCAGTACTTC. V and J are TRBV19 and TRBJ2-7; TRBD1 matches at 8 bases. The CDR3 runs to 13 residues. The V gene's germline CDR1 is LNHDA and CDR2 SQIVND (reference sequence). After removal of 5 bases from V and 7 bases from J, the junction contained 7 bases not matched to a gene. The variable domain in full, with the rest retrieved from reference TRBV19 and TRBJ2-7, is DGGITQSPKYLFRKEGQNVTLSCEQNLNHDAMYWYRQDPGQGLRLIYYSQIVNDFQKGDIAEGYSVSREKKESFPLTVTSAQKNPTAFYLCASSPSWDREQYFGPGTRLTVT.

As regards this clone: This same CDR3 is encoded by further DNA sequences in the sample. The gene calls are TRBV11-3 and TRBJ2-1, with TRBD2 matching 10 bases. The V segment lost 5 bases and the J segment 5 bases; nucleotides outside the gene matches: 3. The CDR3 runs 14 residues. The germline gives CDR1 SGHNT, CDR2 YENEEA. CDR3 protein: CASSLGLANNEQFF. The CDR3 coding sequence is TGTGCCAGCAGCCTGGGACTAGCGAACAATGAGCAGTTCTTC.

This clone was counted once. The chain links TRBV2 to TRBJ1-3; D is unclear. Germline loops: CDR1 SNHLY, CDR2 FYNNEI. This CDR3 spans 14 amino acids. Trimming cost V 2 bases and J 0 bases, with 5 bases left between them. This CDR3 reads CASSEQNSGNTIYF. CDR3 in DNA: TGTGCCAGCAGTGAACAGAACTCTGGAAACACCATATATTTT.

The V call is TRBV2, the J call TRBJ1-5; no definite D call. The CDR3 length is 14 residues. Per germline, CDR1 SNHLY and CDR2 FYNNEI. The V end lost 3 bases, the J end lost 0 bases, and 6 bases lay between the germline ends. The CDR3, as DNA: TGTGCCAGCAGTGAGCGGCTTAGCAATCAGCCCCAGCATTTT. Residues: CASSERLSNQPQHF.

The chain combines TRBV9 with TRBJ2-4, with D perhaps matching TRBD1 (5 bases). Per germline, CDR1 SGDLS and CDR2 YYNGEE. The V and J ends lost 6 bases and 8 bases respectively, with 12 bases between them. The CDR3 is 12 residues long. CDR3 in DNA: TGTGCCAGCAACAGGCCTGGGGACATTCAGTACTTC. The encoded protein is CASNRPGDIQYF.